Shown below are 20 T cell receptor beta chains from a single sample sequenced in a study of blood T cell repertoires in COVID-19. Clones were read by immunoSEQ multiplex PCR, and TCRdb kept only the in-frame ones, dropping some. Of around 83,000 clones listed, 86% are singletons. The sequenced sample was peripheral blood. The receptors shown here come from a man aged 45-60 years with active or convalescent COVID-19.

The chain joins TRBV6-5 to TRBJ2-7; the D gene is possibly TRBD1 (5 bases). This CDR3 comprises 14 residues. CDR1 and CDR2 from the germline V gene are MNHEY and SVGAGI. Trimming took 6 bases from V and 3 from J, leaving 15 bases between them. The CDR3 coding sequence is TGTGCCAGCAGACCGGACGGGCAGGGCTACGAGCAGTACTTC. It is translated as CASRPDGQGYEQYF.

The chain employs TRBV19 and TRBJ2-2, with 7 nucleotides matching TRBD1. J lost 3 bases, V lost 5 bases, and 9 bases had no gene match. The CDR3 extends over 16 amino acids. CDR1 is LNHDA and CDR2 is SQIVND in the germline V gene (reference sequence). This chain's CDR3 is CASSGNRGADTGELFF. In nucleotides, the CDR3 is TGTGCCAGTAGTGGAAACAGGGGTGCGGACACCGGGGAGCTGTTTTTT.

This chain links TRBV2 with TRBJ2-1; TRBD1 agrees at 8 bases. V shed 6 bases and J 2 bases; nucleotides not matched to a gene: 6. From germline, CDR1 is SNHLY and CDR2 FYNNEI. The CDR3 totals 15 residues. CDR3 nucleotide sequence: TGTGCCAGCAGGCCAAGACAGGGGCCCTACAATGAGCAGTTCTTC. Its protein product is CASRPRQGPYNEQFF.

CDR3 sequence: CAWSGSAGGPDTQYF. As DNA, the CDR3 is TGTGCCTGGAGTGGATCGGCGGGGGGCCCAGATACGCAGTATTTT. The rearrangement joins TRBV30 to TRBJ2-3; TRBD2 agrees at 8 bases. Germline CDR1 reads GTSNPN; CDR2 reads SVGIG (reference sequence). V shed 1 base, J shed 4 bases, and the junction held 7 bases outside the gene matches. There are 15 residues in the CDR3.

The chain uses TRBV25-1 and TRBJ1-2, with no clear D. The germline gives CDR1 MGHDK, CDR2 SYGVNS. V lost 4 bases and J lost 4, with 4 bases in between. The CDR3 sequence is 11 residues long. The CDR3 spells CASSGLYGYTF. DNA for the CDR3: TGTGCCAGCAGTGGTCTCTATGGCTACACCTTC.

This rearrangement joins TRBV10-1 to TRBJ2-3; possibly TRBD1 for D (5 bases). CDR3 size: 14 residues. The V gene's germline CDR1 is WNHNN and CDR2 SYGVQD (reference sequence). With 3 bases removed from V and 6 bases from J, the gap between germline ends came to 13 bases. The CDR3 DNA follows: TGCGCCAGCAGTGATTTCGGTGACAGTGATACGCAGTATTTT. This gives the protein CASSDFGDSDTQYF.

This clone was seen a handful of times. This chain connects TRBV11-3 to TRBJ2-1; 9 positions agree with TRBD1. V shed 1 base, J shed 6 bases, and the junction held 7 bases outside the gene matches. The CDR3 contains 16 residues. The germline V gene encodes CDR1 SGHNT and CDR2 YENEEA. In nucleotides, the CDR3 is TGTGCCAGCAGCTTAGTTTCCGGGACAGGGATCAATGAGCAGTTCTTC. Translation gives CASSLVSGTGINEQFF. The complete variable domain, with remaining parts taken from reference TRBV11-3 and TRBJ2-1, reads EAGVVQSPRYKIIEKKQPVAFWCNPISGHNTLYWYLQNLGQGPELLIRYENEEAVDDSQLPKDRFSAERLKGVDSTLKIQPAELGDSAVYLCASSLVSGTGINEQFFGPGTRLTVL.

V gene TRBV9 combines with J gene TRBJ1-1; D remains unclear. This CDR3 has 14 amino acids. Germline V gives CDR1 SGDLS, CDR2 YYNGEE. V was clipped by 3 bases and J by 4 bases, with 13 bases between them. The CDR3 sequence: CASSATHRSTEAFF. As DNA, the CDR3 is TGTGCCAGCAGCGCCACCCATAGATCCACTGAAGCTTTCTTT. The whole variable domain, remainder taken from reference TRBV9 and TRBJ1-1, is DSGVTQTPKHLITATGQRVTLRCSPRSGDLSVYWYQQSLDQGLQFLIQYYNGEERAKGNILERFSAQQFPDLHSELNLSSLELGDSALYFCASSATHRSTEAFFGQGTRLTVV.

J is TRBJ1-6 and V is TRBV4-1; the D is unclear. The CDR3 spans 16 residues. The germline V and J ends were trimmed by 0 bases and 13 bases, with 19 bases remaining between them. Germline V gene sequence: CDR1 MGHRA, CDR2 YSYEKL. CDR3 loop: CASSQDVPGFGSPLHF. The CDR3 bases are TGCGCCAGCAGCCAAGATGTTCCGGGGTTTGGAAGCCCCCTCCACTTT.

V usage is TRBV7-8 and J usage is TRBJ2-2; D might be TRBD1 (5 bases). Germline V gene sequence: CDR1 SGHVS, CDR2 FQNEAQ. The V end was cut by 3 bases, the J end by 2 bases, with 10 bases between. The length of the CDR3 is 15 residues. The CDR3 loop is CASSFSRANTGELFF. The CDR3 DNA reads TGTGCCAGCAGCTTTAGCAGGGCTAACACCGGGGAGCTGTTTTTT.

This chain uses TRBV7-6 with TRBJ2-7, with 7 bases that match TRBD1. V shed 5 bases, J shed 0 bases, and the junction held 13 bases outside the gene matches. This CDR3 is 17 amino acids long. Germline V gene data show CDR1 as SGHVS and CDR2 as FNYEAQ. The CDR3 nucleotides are TGTGCCAGCAGCGCCCAAAATTTAGGACAGGCCTCCTACGAGCAGTACTTC. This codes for CASSAQNLGQASYEQYF. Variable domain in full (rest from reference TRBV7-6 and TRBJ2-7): GAGVSQSPRYKVTKRGQDVALRCDPISGHVSLYWYRQALGQGPEFLTYFNYEAQQDKSGLPNDRFSAERPEGSISTLTIQRTEQRDSAMYRCASSAQNLGQASYEQYFGPGTRLTVT.

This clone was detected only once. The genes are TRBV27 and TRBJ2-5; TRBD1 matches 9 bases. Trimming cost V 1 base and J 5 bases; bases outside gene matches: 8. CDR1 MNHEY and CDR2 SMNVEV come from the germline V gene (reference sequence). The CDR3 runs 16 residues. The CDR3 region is CASSLWGTGSSETQYF. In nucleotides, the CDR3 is TGTGCCAGCAGTTTATGGGGGACAGGGAGTTCGGAGACCCAGTACTTC.

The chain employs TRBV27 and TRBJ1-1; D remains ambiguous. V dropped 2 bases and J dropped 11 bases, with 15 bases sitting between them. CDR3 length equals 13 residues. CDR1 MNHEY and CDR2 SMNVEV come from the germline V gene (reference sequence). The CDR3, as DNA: TGTGCCAGCAGTTTAGAACCGGGGTTTCGGGCTTTCTTT. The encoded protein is CASSLEPGFRAFF.

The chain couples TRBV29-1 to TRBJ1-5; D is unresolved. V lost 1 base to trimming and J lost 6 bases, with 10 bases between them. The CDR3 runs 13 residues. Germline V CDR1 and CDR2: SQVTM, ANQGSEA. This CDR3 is CSVEVVGGQPQHF. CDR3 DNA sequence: TGCAGCGTTGAAGTGGTGGGAGGTCAGCCCCAGCATTTT. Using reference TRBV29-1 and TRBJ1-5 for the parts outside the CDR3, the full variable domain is SAVISQKPSRDICQRGTSLTIQCQVDSQVTMMFWYRQQPGQSLTLIATANQGSEATYESGFVIDKFPISRPNLTFSTLTVSNMSPEDSSIYLCSVEVVGGQPQHFGDGTRLSIL.

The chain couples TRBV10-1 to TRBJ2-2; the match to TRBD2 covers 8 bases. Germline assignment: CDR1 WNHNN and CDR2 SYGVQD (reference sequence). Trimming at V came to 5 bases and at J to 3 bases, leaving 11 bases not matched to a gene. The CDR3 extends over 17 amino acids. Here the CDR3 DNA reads TGCGCCAGCAGTCCCGCGGGAGCGGGAGTTGACACCGGGGAGCTGTTTTTT. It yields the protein CASSPAGAGVDTGELFF.

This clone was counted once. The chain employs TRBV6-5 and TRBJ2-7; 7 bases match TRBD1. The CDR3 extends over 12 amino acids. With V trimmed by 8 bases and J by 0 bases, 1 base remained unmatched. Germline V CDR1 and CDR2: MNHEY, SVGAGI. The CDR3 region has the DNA TGTGCCAGCCGGGACAGCTCCTACGAGCAGTACTTC. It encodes CASRDSSYEQYF.

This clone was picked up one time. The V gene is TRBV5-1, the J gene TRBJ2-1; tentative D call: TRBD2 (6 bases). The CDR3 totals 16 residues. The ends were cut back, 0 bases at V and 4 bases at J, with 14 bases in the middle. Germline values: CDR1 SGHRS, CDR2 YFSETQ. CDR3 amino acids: CASSLETGSGYNEQFF. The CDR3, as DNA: TGCGCCAGCAGCTTGGAAACCGGGAGCGGGTACAATGAGCAGTTCTTC.

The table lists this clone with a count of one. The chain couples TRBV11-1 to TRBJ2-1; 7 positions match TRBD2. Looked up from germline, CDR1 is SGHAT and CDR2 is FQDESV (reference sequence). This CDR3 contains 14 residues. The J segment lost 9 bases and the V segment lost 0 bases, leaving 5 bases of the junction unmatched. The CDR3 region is CASSLAGGPIEQFF. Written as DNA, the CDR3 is TGTGCCAGCAGCTTAGCGGGAGGGCCCATTGAGCAGTTCTTC.

CDR3 nucleotide sequence: TGTGCCAGCAGCCGCCCACAGGGTGGTAATGAAAAACTGTTTTTT. It specifies CASSRPQGGNEKLFF. The rearrangement joins TRBV6-2 or TRBV6-3 to TRBJ1-4, with D possibly matching TRBD1 (6 bases). The CDR3 length is 15 residues. V was shortened by 6 bases and J by 4 bases, with 15 bases between the two germline ends. Germline V lookup: CDR1 MNHEY, CDR2 SVGEGT.

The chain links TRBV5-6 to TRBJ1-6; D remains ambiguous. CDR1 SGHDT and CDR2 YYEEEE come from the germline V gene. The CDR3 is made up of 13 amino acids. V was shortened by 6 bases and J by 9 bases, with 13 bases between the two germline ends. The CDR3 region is CASTGGPGSPLHF. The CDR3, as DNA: TGTGCCAGCACCGGCGGGCCGGGTTCACCCCTCCACTTT. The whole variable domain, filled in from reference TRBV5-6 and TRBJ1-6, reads DAGVTQSPTHLIKTRGQQVTLRCSPKSGHDTVSWYQQALGQGPQFIFQYYEEEERQRGNFPDRFSGHQFPNYSSELNVNALLLGDSALYLCASTGGPGSPLHFGNGTRLTVT.